These T cell receptor beta chains were read from a single sample in a study of cytomegalovirus exposure and HLA in healthy donors. Assay used: immunoSEQ multiplex PCR; TCRdb lists only in-frame clones, some missing. The data contain approximately 91,000 clones, roughly two thirds of them singletons. Sequencing was performed on PBMCs. The receptors here all came from a human donor in good health. Both conserved end residues are part of each CDR3. A D gene is named only where the DNA matches it firmly. Not every row has a clone size; where given, it reads once, few, many or a size class.

d_gene: NA
j_gene: TRBJ2-4
abundance: NA
len: 15
v_gene: TRBV7-9
CDR3aa: CASSFGQGGYGIQYF
CDR3nt: TGTGCCAGCAGCTTTGGACAGGGAGGGTACGGCATTCAGTACTTC

d_gene: TRBD1
j_gene: TRBJ1-2
abundance: NA
len: 16
v_gene: TRBV4-3
CDR3aa: CASSQDLDRAFYGYTF
CDR3nt: TGCGCCAGCAGCCAAGATCTAGACAGGGCCTTTTATGGCTACACCTTC

d_gene: TRBD2
j_gene: TRBJ2-3
abundance: few
len: 17
v_gene: TRBV11-3
CDR3aa: CASSAGTSGGNSDTQYF
CDR3nt: TGTGCCAGCAGCGCCGGGACTAGCGGGGGTAACTCAGATACGCAGTATTTT

d_gene: TRBD2
j_gene: TRBJ2-1
abundance: NA
len: 17
v_gene: TRBV4-1
CDR3aa: CASSQGGLAGGRNEQFF
CDR3nt: TGCGCCAGCAGCCAAGGTGGACTAGCGGGGGGGCGGAATGAGCAGTTCTTC

d_gene: NA
j_gene: TRBJ1-2
abundance: NA
len: 13
v_gene: TRBV9
CDR3aa: CASRATAHSGYTF
CDR3nt: TGTGCCAGCAGAGCGACCGCGCACTCGGGCTACACCTTC

d_gene: TRBD2
j_gene: TRBJ2-5
abundance: NA
len: 15
v_gene: TRBV2
CDR3aa: CARAKVTSGQETQYF
CDR3nt: TGTGCCAGGGCGAAAGTGACTAGCGGACAAGAGACCCAGTACTTC

d_gene: NA
j_gene: TRBJ1-2
abundance: NA
len: 12
v_gene: TRBV18
CDR3aa: CASSPVGGALAF
CDR3nt: TGTGCCAGCTCCCCGGTGGGGGGTGCCCTGGCCTTC

d_gene: NA
j_gene: TRBJ2-3
abundance: once
len: 11
v_gene: TRBV18
CDR3aa: CASSHTDTQYF
CDR3nt: TGTGCCAGCTCTCACACAGATACGCAGTATTTT

d_gene: TRBD1
j_gene: TRBJ2-2
abundance: few
len: 14
v_gene: TRBV27
CDR3aa: CASTVTQGAGELFF
CDR3nt: TGTGCCAGCACTGTAACACAGGGGGCCGGGGAGCTGTTTTTT

d_gene: NA
j_gene: TRBJ1-6
abundance: few
len: 16
v_gene: TRBV27
CDR3aa: CASSLWGGVRNSPLHF
CDR3nt: TGTGCCAGCAGTTTATGGGGGGGCGTAAGAAATTCACCCCTCCACTTT

d_gene: TRBD1
j_gene: TRBJ1-2
abundance: few
len: 15
v_gene: TRBV10-3
CDR3aa: CAILTTGVQNYGYTF
CDR3nt: TGTGCCATCCTGACCACAGGGGTACAGAACTATGGCTACACCTTC

d_gene: NA
j_gene: TRBJ1-6
abundance: once
len: 11
v_gene: TRBV12-5
CDR3aa: CASGLGIFLHF
CDR3nt: TGTGCTAGTGGTTTGGGTATATTCCTCCACTTT

d_gene: TRBD1
j_gene: TRBJ1-6
abundance: NA
len: 17
v_gene: TRBV7-9
CDR3aa: CASSLQQGAAYNSPLHF
CDR3nt: TGTGCCAGCTCCCTTCAACAGGGGGCGGCGTATAATTCACCCCTCCACTTT

d_gene: NA
j_gene: TRBJ2-2
abundance: NA
len: 15
v_gene: TRBV6-6
CDR3aa: CASSPGQVNTGELFF
CDR3nt: TGTGCCAGCAGTCCGGGACAAGTGAACACCGGGGAGCTGTTTTTT

d_gene: TRBD2
j_gene: TRBJ2-3
abundance: NA
len: 17
v_gene: TRBV10-1
CDR3aa: CASSESTSGGFTDTQYF
CDR3nt: TGCGCCAGCAGTGAGTCGACTAGCGGGGGATTCACAGATACGCAGTATTTT

d_gene: NA
j_gene: TRBJ2-7
abundance: NA
len: 16
v_gene: TRBV15
CDR3aa: CATSRVAGFPTYEQYF
CDR3nt: TGTGCCACCAGCAGAGTGGCAGGGTTCCCCACCTACGAGCAGTACTTC

d_gene: NA
j_gene: TRBJ1-2
abundance: NA
len: 13
v_gene: TRBV7-3
CDR3aa: CASSLTASHGYTF
CDR3nt: TGTGCCAGCAGCCTGACAGCATCTCATGGCTACACCTTC

d_gene: NA
j_gene: TRBJ2-7
abundance: NA
len: 15
v_gene: TRBV5-4
CDR3aa: CASSLPAGNSYEQYF
CDR3nt: TGTGCCAGCAGCTTACCCGCGGGGAACTCCTACGAGCAGTACTTC

d_gene: NA
j_gene: TRBJ2-1
abundance: few
len: 13
v_gene: TRBV7-3
CDR3aa: CASSQQGSNEQFF
CDR3nt: TGTGCCAGCAGCCAACAGGGTTCCAATGAGCAGTTCTTC

d_gene: NA
j_gene: TRBJ1-1
abundance: NA
len: 14
v_gene: TRBV7-8
CDR3aa: CASSTTRDRTEAFF
CDR3nt: TGTGCCAGCAGCACTACGAGGGATCGGACTGAAGCTTTCTTT